These T cell receptor beta chains were read from a single sample in a study of blood T cell repertoires in COVID-19. The protocol was immunoSEQ multiplex PCR, while the TCRdb copy is restricted to in-frame clones and leaves out a portion. The data hold about 180,000 clones, with about 90% observed a single time. Source material: PBMCs or T cells enriched from blood (not recorded which). These receptors were collected from a woman between 50 and 59 years old who had recovered from COVID-19. Each CDR3 is given with its conserved first and last residue. Each record gives: CDR3 protein, CDR3 DNA, J gene, V gene, clone size, D gene. A D gene is named only where the DNA matches it firmly. Size is omitted from some rows. Given values are once, few, many or a class for expanded clones.

CDR3aa: CASKTSGRAGETQYF; CDR3nt: TGTGCCAGCAAGACTAGCGGGAGGGCCGGGGAGACCCAGTACTTC; j_gene: TRBJ2-5; v_gene: TRBV27; abundance: NA; d_gene: TRBD2
CDR3aa: CASSRSNIYEQYF; CDR3nt: TGTGCCAGCAGTCGGAGTAATATCTACGAGCAGTACTTC; j_gene: TRBJ2-7; v_gene: TRBV6-2/TRBV6-3; abundance: few; d_gene: NA
CDR3aa: CASRPGQIVSGYTF; CDR3nt: TGTGCCAGCAGACCCGGACAGATCGTAAGCGGCTACACCTTC; j_gene: TRBJ1-2; v_gene: TRBV2; abundance: NA; d_gene: NA
CDR3aa: CASKKEREGRADTQYF; CDR3nt: TGTGCCAGTAAGAAAGAGCGGGAGGGCAGGGCAGATACGCAGTATTTT; j_gene: TRBJ2-3; v_gene: TRBV19; abundance: NA; d_gene: TRBD2
CDR3aa: CASSQDAGATGELFF; CDR3nt: TGTGCCAGCAGCCAAGATGCAGGGGCCACCGGGGAGCTGTTTTTT; j_gene: TRBJ2-2; v_gene: TRBV4-2; abundance: NA; d_gene: NA
CDR3aa: CASSIGGSTYEQYF; CDR3nt: TGTGCCAGTAGTATCGGCGGGAGCACGTACGAGCAGTACTTC; j_gene: TRBJ2-7; v_gene: TRBV19; abundance: NA; d_gene: TRBD2
CDR3aa: CASSLVAGVYEQYF; CDR3nt: TGTGCCAGCAGTTTGGTAGCGGGAGTCTACGAGCAGTACTTC; j_gene: TRBJ2-7; v_gene: TRBV27; abundance: NA; d_gene: TRBD2
CDR3aa: CASSVRSGRSSYNEQFF; CDR3nt: TGTGCCAGCAGCGTCCGTAGCGGGAGAAGTTCCTACAATGAGCAGTTCTTC; j_gene: TRBJ2-1; v_gene: TRBV7-6; abundance: NA; d_gene: TRBD2
CDR3aa: CASSLAPGGYTF; CDR3nt: TGTGCCAGCAGCTTAGCGCCCGGTGGCTACACCTTC; j_gene: TRBJ1-2; v_gene: TRBV7-8; abundance: few; d_gene: NA
CDR3aa: CASSLGEGQGVNQPQHF; CDR3nt: TGCGCCAGCAGCTTGGGTGAAGGACAGGGCGTTAATCAGCCCCAGCATTTT; j_gene: TRBJ1-5; v_gene: TRBV5-1; abundance: NA; d_gene: TRBD1
CDR3aa: CASSLRSGELFF; CDR3nt: TGTGCCAGCAGCCTCCGGTCCGGGGAGCTGTTTTTT; j_gene: TRBJ2-2; v_gene: TRBV11-3; abundance: NA; d_gene: NA
CDR3aa: CASSPRGRRYEQYF; CDR3nt: TGTGCCAGCTCACCCCGGGGGAGGAGGTACGAGCAGTACTTC; j_gene: TRBJ2-7; v_gene: TRBV18; abundance: once; d_gene: NA
CDR3aa: CASSQVYEPGRNSPLHF; CDR3nt: TGTGCCAGCAGCCAAGTCTACGAACCGGGTCGTAATTCACCCCTCCACTTT; j_gene: TRBJ1-6; v_gene: TRBV4-2; abundance: once; d_gene: NA
CDR3aa: CASNRQGFDEQYF; CDR3nt: TGTGCCAGCAACCGACAGGGCTTCGACGAGCAGTACTTC; j_gene: TRBJ2-7; v_gene: TRBV7-9; abundance: NA; d_gene: TRBD1
CDR3aa: CSASWTGGSYEQYF; CDR3nt: TGCAGTGCTAGTTGGACAGGAGGCTCCTACGAGCAGTACTTC; j_gene: TRBJ2-7; v_gene: TRBV20-1; abundance: once; d_gene: TRBD1
CDR3aa: CASGTGAAETQYF; CDR3nt: TGTGCCAGTGGGACAGGGGCAGCGGAGACCCAGTACTTC; j_gene: TRBJ2-5; v_gene: TRBV28; abundance: once; d_gene: TRBD1
CDR3aa: CASSESRGGTQYF; CDR3nt: TGCGCCAGCAGTGAGTCGAGGGGAGGTACGCAGTATTTT; j_gene: TRBJ2-3; v_gene: TRBV10-1; abundance: NA; d_gene: NA
CDR3aa: CASRGGAYEQYF; CDR3nt: TGTGCCAGCAGAGGGGGGGCCTACGAGCAGTACTTC; j_gene: TRBJ2-7; v_gene: TRBV2; abundance: NA; d_gene: NA
CDR3aa: CASSGTGGYGYTF; CDR3nt: TGTGCCAGCAGTGGTACAGGGGGCTATGGCTACACCTTC; j_gene: TRBJ1-2; v_gene: TRBV13; abundance: NA; d_gene: TRBD1
CDR3aa: CASSLGGLNSPLHF; CDR3nt: TGTGCCAGCAGCTTAGGCGGTCTTAATTCACCCCTCCACTTT; j_gene: TRBJ1-6; v_gene: TRBV7-3; abundance: NA; d_gene: NA
CDR3aa: CASRREAGELFF; CDR3nt: TGTGCCAGCAGACGGGAGGCCGGGGAGCTGTTTTTT; j_gene: TRBJ2-2; v_gene: TRBV7-3; abundance: once; d_gene: TRBD2
CDR3aa: CASSLAPGSNQPQHF; CDR3nt: TGCGCCAGCAGCTTGGCTCCAGGGAGCAATCAGCCCCAGCATTTT; j_gene: TRBJ1-5; v_gene: TRBV5-1; abundance: NA; d_gene: NA
CDR3aa: CASSVRYGTGAGNTIYF; CDR3nt: TGTGCCAGCAGTGTTCGATACGGGACAGGGGCTGGAAACACCATATATTTT; j_gene: TRBJ1-3; v_gene: TRBV6-1; abundance: NA; d_gene: TRBD1
CDR3aa: CASSFQGASSTDTQYF; CDR3nt: TGTGCCAGCAGCTTCCAGGGGGCCTCTAGCACAGATACGCAGTATTTT; j_gene: TRBJ2-3; v_gene: TRBV7-6; abundance: NA; d_gene: TRBD1
CDR3aa: CATSRDQTGNSYEQYF; CDR3nt: TGTGCCACCAGCAGAGATCAAACAGGGAATTCGTACGAGCAGTACTTC; j_gene: TRBJ2-7; v_gene: TRBV15; abundance: once; d_gene: NA
CDR3aa: CASSEQAVYEQYF; CDR3nt: TGTGCCAGCAGTGAGCAGGCCGTTTACGAGCAGTACTTC; j_gene: TRBJ2-7; v_gene: TRBV2; abundance: NA; d_gene: NA
CDR3aa: CASSYSAGAGEKLFF; CDR3nt: TGTGCCAGCAGTTACTCGGCCGGGGCGGGGGAAAAACTGTTTTTT; j_gene: TRBJ1-4; v_gene: TRBV6-5; abundance: NA; d_gene: NA
CDR3aa: CASSIRLDPSYNEQFF; CDR3nt: TGTGCCAGCAGCATCAGACTAGATCCCTCCTACAATGAGCAGTTCTTC; j_gene: TRBJ2-1; v_gene: TRBV9; abundance: NA; d_gene: NA
CDR3aa: CASSSLGTGSSYEQYF; CDR3nt: TGTGCCAGCAGCTCATTAGGGACAGGGAGCTCCTACGAGCAGTACTTC; j_gene: TRBJ2-7; v_gene: TRBV6-2/TRBV6-3; abundance: NA; d_gene: TRBD1
CDR3aa: CASSDFRAGEKLFF; CDR3nt: TGTGCCAGCAGTGATTTCAGGGCTGGCGAAAAACTGTTTTTT; j_gene: TRBJ1-4; v_gene: TRBV2; abundance: NA; d_gene: NA
CDR3aa: CASSRQGSEQFF; CDR3nt: TGTGCCAGCAGTCGACAGGGGAGTGAGCAGTTCTTC; j_gene: TRBJ2-1; v_gene: TRBV2; abundance: NA; d_gene: TRBD1
CDR3aa: CSVVYNWGVGMYTGELFF; CDR3nt: TGCAGCGTCGTATACAATTGGGGGGTCGGGATGTACACCGGGGAGCTGTTTTTT; j_gene: TRBJ2-2; v_gene: TRBV29-1; abundance: once; d_gene: NA
CDR3aa: CASSWTSGSGETQYF; CDR3nt: TGTGCCAGCAGCTGGACTAGCGGGAGTGGGGAGACCCAGTACTTC; j_gene: TRBJ2-5; v_gene: TRBV13; abundance: NA; d_gene: TRBD2
CDR3aa: CASSTGTGQETQYF; CDR3nt: TGCGCCAGCAGCACCGGGACAGGGCAAGAGACCCAGTACTTC; j_gene: TRBJ2-5; v_gene: TRBV5-1; abundance: NA; d_gene: TRBD1
CDR3aa: CATSREVSGNTIYF; CDR3nt: TGTGCCACCAGCAGGGAGGTCTCTGGAAACACCATATATTTT; j_gene: TRBJ1-3; v_gene: TRBV15; abundance: NA; d_gene: NA
CDR3aa: CATLDRAAGNTIYF; CDR3nt: TGTGCCACCCTCGACAGGGCCGCTGGAAACACCATATATTTT; j_gene: TRBJ1-3; v_gene: TRBV11-2; abundance: NA; d_gene: TRBD1
CDR3aa: CASSPRTGGGYEQYF; CDR3nt: TGTGCCAGCAGTCCAAGGACAGGGGGCGGCTACGAGCAGTACTTC; j_gene: TRBJ2-7; v_gene: TRBV27; abundance: NA; d_gene: TRBD1
CDR3aa: CASSLIGVLYEQYF; CDR3nt: TGTGCCAGCAGTTTAATAGGGGTGTTGTACGAGCAGTACTTC; j_gene: TRBJ2-7; v_gene: TRBV28; abundance: NA; d_gene: NA
CDR3aa: CASSARQVLNTGELFF; CDR3nt: TGTGCCAGCAGTGCGCGACAGGTTTTGAACACCGGGGAGCTGTTTTTT; j_gene: TRBJ2-2; v_gene: TRBV6-1; abundance: once; d_gene: NA
CDR3aa: CASSRGQGAFEEQYF; CDR3nt: TGTGCCAGCAGTAGGGGACAGGGGGCTTTTGAGGAGCAGTACTTC; j_gene: TRBJ2-7; v_gene: TRBV2; abundance: NA; d_gene: TRBD1
CDR3aa: CASSPQGFGLTEQYF; CDR3nt: TGTGCCAGCAGCCCCCAGGGGTTTGGTCTTACCGAGCAGTACTTC; j_gene: TRBJ2-7; v_gene: TRBV7-2; abundance: NA; d_gene: NA